This note documents a single TCR beta chain sequence. Other DNA sequences in the same sample also yield this CDR3. Only in-frame clones appear in the TCRdb table, and some are missing; sequencing was by immunoSEQ multiplex PCR. The sample records 300,000 to 400,000 clones, roughly 84% being singletons. The source of the sample is a study of Ad26.COV2.S vaccination and SARS-CoV-2 variants. The treatment was: roughly 20 received Ad26.COV2.S at low or high dose, single or two shots; about 5 received placebo; per-sample allocation not given. Sample collection was performed on day 63 after the first vaccine or placebo injection. CDR3 length: 12 amino acids. From germline, CDR1 is SGHAT and CDR2 FQNNGV. With 3 bases removed from V and 1 base from J, the gap between germline ends came to 3 bases.

This receptor was taken from a person aged 18-60 years who received the Ad26.COV2.S COVID-19 vaccine or a placebo. The V call is TRBV11-2, the J call TRBJ1-1; D not resolved. The starting material was peripheral blood, obtained in a trial of Ad26.COV2.S vaccine versus placebo. The CDR3 spells CASSFRNTEAFF. DNA for the CDR3: TGTGCCAGCAGCTTTCGGAACACTGAAGCTTTCTTT. Using reference TRBV11-2 and TRBJ1-1 for the parts outside the CDR3, the full variable domain is EAGVAQSPRYKIIEKRQSVAFWCNPISGHATLYWYQQILGQGPKLLIQFQNNGVVDDSQLPKDRFSAERLKGVDSTLKIQPAKLEDSAVYLCASSFRNTEAFFGQGTRLTVV.